This is a list of T cell receptor beta chains from one sample in a study of a mutant IDH1 vaccine in newly diagnosed glioma. No antigens are known for them. The table came from immunoSEQ multiplex PCR; TCRdb's copy has only in-frame clones and leaves some out. The table shows around 28,000 clones, with 89% occurring only once. The material sequenced was PBMCs, taken from a glioma patient whose treatment included an IDH1 peptide vaccine. These TCRs come from a man between 18 and 35 years old with glioma. CDR3s include the opening cysteine and the closing phenylalanine or tryptophan. The D gene is left open where the match is weak. The listing skips clone size in some rows; elsewhere it reads once, few, many or a size class.

D,J,size,V,DNA,CDR3
-,TRBJ1-3,-,TRBV5-5,TGTGCCAGCAGCTTGGCGGATTACTCTGGAAACACCATATATTTT,CASSLADYSGNTIYF
TRBD1,TRBJ2-7,few,TRBV4-3,TGCGCCAGCAGCCAACTGACAGGGAGACGCTACGAGCAGTACTTC,CASSQLTGRRYEQYF
-,TRBJ1-5,-,TRBV19,TGTGCCAGTAGAGAGGACGGAAGAGGCAATCAGCCCCAGCATTTT,CASREDGRGNQPQHF
-,TRBJ2-1,-,TRBV6-5,TGTGCCAGCAGTTCCCCGGGACCACACAATGAGCAGTTCTTC,CASSSPGPHNEQFF
-,TRBJ1-6,-,TRBV6-1,TGTGCCAGCTGTTCGGAACTAGGGGTTTCACCCCTCCACTTT,CASCSELGVSPLHF
TRBD2,TRBJ2-7,-,TRBV5-1,TGCGCCAGCAGCAATATAGCGGGAGCCTCCTACGAGCAGTACTTC,CASSNIAGASYEQYF
-,TRBJ2-5,-,TRBV29-1,TGCAGCGTTGTCGGACAGACGACCCAAGAGACCCAGTACTTC,CSVVGQTTQETQYF
-,TRBJ2-2,-,TRBV29-1,TGCAGCGCCGCGGGACAGATGAACACCGGGGAGCTGTTTTTT,CSAAGQMNTGELFF
TRBD1,TRBJ1-2,-,TRBV6-5,TGTGCCAGCAGTTACCGGGACAGTGGCTATGGCTACACCTTC,CASSYRDSGYGYTF
-,TRBJ1-1,once,TRBV20-1,TGCAGTGCTAGCAAGGGAACTGAAGCTTTCTTT,CSASKGTEAFF
TRBD2,TRBJ2-3,-,TRBV6-6,TGTGCCAGCAGTCCCTTGCGGGGGAGCACAGATACGCAGTATTTT,CASSPLRGSTDTQYF
TRBD1,TRBJ2-7,-,TRBV30,TGTGCCTGGAGATCGACAGGGGTCTCCTACGAGCAGTACTTC,CAWRSTGVSYEQYF
-,TRBJ2-2,-,TRBV19,TGTGCCAGTAGTATTTGGGCGACCGGGGAGCTGTTTTTT,CASSIWATGELFF
TRBD1,TRBJ2-7,-,TRBV5-4,TGTGCCAGCAGCGGGGGGCGGACAGGGGTAGGCTACGAGCAGTACTTC,CASSGGRTGVGYEQYF
-,TRBJ2-1,few,TRBV7-9,TGTGCCAGCAGCTTGCAGGGGAGCTCCTACAATGAGCAGTTCTTC,CASSLQGSSYNEQFF
-,TRBJ1-6,-,TRBV10-2,TGCGCCAGCAGCCGGGACACGGCCAATTCACCCCTCCACTTT,CASSRDTANSPLHF
-,TRBJ1-5,-,TRBV7-9,TGTGCCAGCAGCTCAACCGACGCAATTCAGCCCCAGCATTTT,CASSSTDAIQPQHF
TRBD2,TRBJ2-1,-,TRBV7-2,TGTGCCAGCACCGGGACTAGCGGGCACGACTACAATGAGCAGTTCTTC,CASTGTSGHDYNEQFF
TRBD1,TRBJ1-3,-,TRBV7-2,TGTGCCAGCAGCTTTCAGGGACAGGGGGGAGGAAACACCATATATTTT,CASSFQGQGGGNTIYF
TRBD2,TRBJ2-7,-,TRBV19,TGTGCCAGTAGTATCGGTCAGGGACTATCCTACGAGCAGTACTTC,CASSIGQGLSYEQYF